The next 17 T cell receptor beta chains were all read from a single sample in a study of Ad26.COV2.S vaccination and SARS-CoV-2 variants. The method was immunoSEQ multiplex PCR; TCRdb's version includes in-frame clones alone and lacks a portion of them. The sample has around 300,000 clones, 75% to 90% seen once. Indicated treatment: 15 to 20 received Ad26.COV2.S at low or high dose, single or two shots; about five received placebo; per-sample allocation not given. Repertoires come from day 63 after the first vaccine or placebo injection. The input for sequencing was peripheral blood, taken in a trial of Ad26.COV2.S vaccine versus placebo. Every receptor here comes from a person between 18 and 65 years old who received the Ad26.COV2.S COVID-19 vaccine or a placebo.

The chain uses TRBV5-6 and TRBJ2-7; TRBD2 agrees at 7 bases. V was clipped by 0 bases and J by 6 bases; unmatched bases: 3. The CDR3 contains 13 residues. Germline assignment: CDR1 SGHDT and CDR2 YYEEEE. The CDR3 spells CASSLAGGTEQYF. CDR3 coding DNA: TGTGCCAGCAGCTTGGCCGGGGGGACCGAGCAGTACTTC.

The gene calls are TRBV19 and TRBJ2-1; 8 bases fit TRBD1. The V gene's germline CDR1 is LNHDA and CDR2 SQIVND (reference sequence). V dropped 6 bases and J dropped 3; count of bases not matched to a gene: 4. The length of the CDR3 is 14 residues. CDR3 residues: CASSSGTGYNEQFF. In DNA form, the CDR3 reads TGTGCCAGTAGCTCCGGGACAGGCTACAATGAGCAGTTCTTC.

The chain links TRBV6-6 to TRBJ2-6; D not resolved. V lost 5 bases, J lost 9 bases, and 11 bases lay in between. Germline loops: CDR1 MNHNY, CDR2 SVGAGI (reference sequence). CDR3 length: 13 residues. The CDR3 is CASSRELDNVLTF. The CDR3 nucleotides are TGTGCCAGCAGTCGCGAATTAGACAACGTCCTGACTTTC.

CDR3 nucleotides: TGTGCCAGTAGTGATAGAGTAGGGACCCAGTACTTC. As protein: CASSDRVGTQYF. The V gene is TRBV19, the J gene TRBJ2-5, with D uncertain. V lost 5 bases and J lost 7, with 11 bases in between. This CDR3 region has 12 residues. Germline loops: CDR1 LNHDA, CDR2 SQIVND (reference sequence).

The chain couples TRBV21-1 to TRBJ2-7; TRBD2, the table's D call, was not compared with the DNA. TRBV21-1 is tagged as a pseudogene. The CDR3 consists of 18 residues. DNA for the CDR3: TGTGCCAGCAGCAAAAAGGGGCCTTGGGGGGGGCCGTTTCACGAGCAGTACTTC. It codes for CASSKKGPWGGPFHEQYF.

The chain joins TRBV2 to TRBJ2-1; D may be TRBD2 (6 bases). The germline CDR1 and CDR2 sequences are SNHLY and FYNNEI. Trimming stripped 5 bases from V and 15 bases from J, with 23 bases between. The CDR3 totals 14 residues. CDR3 amino acids: CASSLTLSMEGPFF. CDR3 DNA: TGTGCCAGCAGTCTCACCCTATCGATGGAGGGGCCGTTCTTC.

The CDR3 reads CASSLQGGEQFF. The CDR3 nucleotides read TGTGCCAGCAGTTTACAGGGTGGTGAGCAGTTCTTC. The V call is TRBV27, the J call TRBJ2-1; a weak D match, TRBD1 (5 bases). CDR1 MNHEY and CDR2 SMNVEV come from the germline V gene (reference sequence). With 2 bases removed from V and 9 bases from J, the gap between germline ends came to 8 bases. This CDR3 contains 12 residues.

The chain couples TRBV6-2 or TRBV6-3 to TRBJ1-1; D remains unclear. The V end was cut by 0 bases, the J end by 1 base, with 6 bases between. CDR1 is MNHEY and CDR2 is SVGEGT in the germline V gene. The CDR3 is made up of 14 amino acids. The CDR3 coding sequence is TGTGCCAGCAGTTACTCTTTAGCGAACACTGAAGCTTTCTTT. The encoded protein is CASSYSLANTEAFF.

The chain carries TRBV7-8 and TRBJ2-1; D is possibly TRBD1 (6 bases). Trimming removed 5 bases at V and 12 bases at J, with 17 bases between. This CDR3 has 13 amino acids. The germline V gene encodes CDR1 SGHVS and CDR2 FQNEAQ. The CDR3 loop reads CASSPQQGSGQFF. The CDR3 DNA sequence: TGTGCCAGCAGCCCCCAGCAGGGGTCAGGGCAGTTCTTC. The full variable domain, completed using reference TRBV7-8 and TRBJ2-1, is GAGVSQSPRYKVAKRGQDVALRCDPISGHVSLFWYQQALGQGPEFLTYFQNEAQLDKSGLPSDRFFAERPEGSVSTLKIQRTQQEDSAVYLCASSPQQGSGQFFGPGTRLTVL.

The chain uses TRBV6-5 and TRBJ2-1; 8 bases agree with TRBD2. From germline, CDR1 is MNHEY and CDR2 SVGAGI. This CDR3 contains 15 residues. V was clipped by 6 bases and J by 6 bases; unmatched bases: 10. In DNA, the CDR3 is TGTGCCAGCAGAACCGGGACTAGTAACGGCAATGAGCAGTTCTTC. It codes for CASRTGTSNGNEQFF.

The chain employs TRBV7-9 and TRBJ2-1; TRBD2 matches 12 bases. Germline V gives CDR1 SEHNR, CDR2 FQNEAQ (reference sequence). The CDR3 is made up of 15 amino acids. J was trimmed by 3 bases and V by 6 bases; bases with no gene match: 3. In nucleotides, the CDR3 is TGTGCCAGCAGGTCGACTAGCGGGGGCTACAATGAGCAGTTCTTC. It is translated as CASRSTSGGYNEQFF. The full variable domain, rest sourced from reference TRBV7-9 and TRBJ2-1, is DTGVSQNPRHKITKRGQNVTFRCDPISEHNRLYWYRQTLGQGPEFLTYFQNEAQLEKSRLLSDRFSAERPKGSFSTLEIQRTEQGDSAMYLCASRSTSGGYNEQFFGPGTRLTVL.

This clone appeared once. The rearrangement uses TRBV29-1 and TRBJ1-1; D unclear. Between the trimmed V and J ends, which lost 5 bases and 1 base, there was a span of 11 bases. Germline CDR1 reads SQVTM; CDR2 reads ANQGSEA. The CDR3 loop spans 13 amino acids. CDR3 protein: CSVTPLPNTEAFF. The CDR3, as DNA: TGCAGCGTTACCCCCCTACCGAACACTGAAGCTTTCTTT.

The rearrangement uses TRBV6-6 and TRBJ2-6; D may correspond to TRBD1 or TRBD2 (5 bases each). Germline-derived CDR1 and CDR2 are MNHNY and SVGAGI (reference sequence). This CDR3 comprises 15 residues. V gave up 8 bases and J gave up 1 base, with 12 bases separating them. CDR3 sequence: CASSKRGSGANVLTF. CDR3 coding DNA: TGTGCCAGCTCCAAGAGGGGATCTGGGGCCAACGTCCTGACTTTC.

This chain connects TRBV29-1 to TRBJ1-1; unclear D gene. This CDR3 spans 13 amino acids. CDR1 SQVTM and CDR2 ANQGSEA come from the germline V gene. With 4 bases removed from V and 0 bases from J, the gap between germline ends came to 9 bases. DNA of the CDR3: TGCAGCGTTGGAGAGGGCATGAACACTGAAGCTTTCTTT. The encoded protein is CSVGEGMNTEAFF. The variable domain in full, with the rest retrieved from reference TRBV29-1 and TRBJ1-1, is SAVISQKPSRDICQRGTSLTIQCQVDSQVTMMFWYRQQPGQSLTLIATANQGSEATYESGFVIDKFPISRPNLTFSTLTVSNMSPEDSSIYLCSVGEGMNTEAFFGQGTRLTVV.

The rearrangement joins TRBV29-1 to TRBJ2-1, with 12 bases identical to TRBD2. The junction had 8 bases not matched to a gene; V was cut back by 2 bases and J by 9 bases. This CDR3 is 15 amino acids long. Per germline, CDR1 SQVTM and CDR2 ANQGSEA. CDR3 DNA sequence: TGCAGCGTTGAATTCCGGACTAGCGGGAAGGTTGAGCAGTTCTTC. Encoded protein: CSVEFRTSGKVEQFF.

The chain employs TRBV27 and TRBJ1-1; 7 bases are shared with TRBD1. The germline CDR1 and CDR2 sequences are MNHEY and SMNVEV (reference sequence). The junction had 9 bases not matched to a gene; V was cut back by 5 bases and J by 0 bases. This CDR3 region has 16 residues. CDR3 DNA sequence: TGTGCCAGCAGTACAAGGGAAGGGACAGTGAACACTGAAGCTTTCTTT. Amino acid sequence: CASSTREGTVNTEAFF.

The J gene is TRBJ1-4, the V gene TRBV5-4; D may be TRBD1 (5 bases). Trimming stripped 0 bases from V and 7 bases from J, with 13 bases between. In germline, CDR1 is SGHNT, CDR2 YYREEE (reference sequence). The CDR3 consists of 15 residues. CDR3 loop: CASSLGGGIGEKLFF. The CDR3 DNA follows: TGTGCCAGCAGCTTGGGGGGGGGAATTGGTGAAAAACTGTTTTTT.